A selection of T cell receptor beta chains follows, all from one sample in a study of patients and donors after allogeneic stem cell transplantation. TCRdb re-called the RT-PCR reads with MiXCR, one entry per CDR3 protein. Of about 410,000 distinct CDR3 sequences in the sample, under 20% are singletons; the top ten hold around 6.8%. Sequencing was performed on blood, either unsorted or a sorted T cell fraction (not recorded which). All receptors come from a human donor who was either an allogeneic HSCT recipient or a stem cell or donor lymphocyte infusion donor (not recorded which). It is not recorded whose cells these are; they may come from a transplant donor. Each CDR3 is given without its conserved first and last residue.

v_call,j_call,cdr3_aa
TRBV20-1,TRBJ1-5,SARGGGPNQPQH
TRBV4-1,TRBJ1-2,ASSQDVTVDGYT
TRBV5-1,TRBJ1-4,ASSLGGALNEKLF
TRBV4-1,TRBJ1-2,ASSQGSGWGGYT
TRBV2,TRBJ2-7,ATRRQGGPYEQY
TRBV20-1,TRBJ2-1,SALGLAGGPSGNEQF
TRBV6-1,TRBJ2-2,ASRPLAGGPGTGELF
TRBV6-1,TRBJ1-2,ASSEDRAWGYT
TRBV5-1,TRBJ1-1,ASSLVPGDVTEAF
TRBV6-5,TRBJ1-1,ASTQGRGGAF
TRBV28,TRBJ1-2,ASSRLPINYGYT
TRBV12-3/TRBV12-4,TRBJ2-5,ASTRTGSKQETQY
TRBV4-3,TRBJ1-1,ASSQRLLNTEAF
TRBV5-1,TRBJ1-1,ASSLGDMSPVGEAF
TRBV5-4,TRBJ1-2,ASSLEAGSGYGYT
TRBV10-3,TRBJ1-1,AIRGHQGNTEAF
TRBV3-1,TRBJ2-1,ASSPRSAPREEQF
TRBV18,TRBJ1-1,ASSLFWAGNTEAF
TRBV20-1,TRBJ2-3,SARSTSGFTDTQY
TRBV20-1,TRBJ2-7,SFLRGSGSEQY
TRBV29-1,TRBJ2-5,SVETGGSETQY
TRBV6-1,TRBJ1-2,AQLRDSSYGYT
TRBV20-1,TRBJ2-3,SARLTGGRKDTQY
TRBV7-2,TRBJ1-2,ASSRPRTGSYGYT
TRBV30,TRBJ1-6,AGTETAKGSPLH
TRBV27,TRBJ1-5,ASAGAGKQPQH
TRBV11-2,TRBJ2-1,ASSLDLRFLAGGQETYNEQF
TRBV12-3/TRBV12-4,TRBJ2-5,ASRGQGQETQY
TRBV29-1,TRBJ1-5,SVGEVENQPQH